This T cell receptor beta chain is from a study of control samples from healthy donors and cancer patients. Germline lookup yields CDR1 WSHSY and CDR2 SAAADI. The CDR3 consists of 17 residues. Deletions cut 6 bases from V and 3 bases from J, with 24 bases between. There are many counts of this clone. Generated by immunoSEQ multiplex PCR, the TCRdb table keeps only in-frame clones and is missing some. The sample carries hundreds of thousands of clones, 90% recorded once. The chain combines TRBV10-2 with TRBJ2-7, with TRBD2 as a possible D gene (5 bases). Sequencing was done on a sample of PBMCs. The source of this sequence is a man aged 35 to 55 with head and neck cancer. The CDR3: CASSPLSREGEYYEQYF. The CDR3 region has the DNA TGCGCCAGCAGCCCCCTTTCGAGGGAAGGCGAGTACTACGAGCAGTACTTC.